Below are 8 T cell receptor beta chains sequenced from a single sample in a study of blood T cell repertoires in COVID-19. Repertoires were generated with immunoSEQ multiplex PCR, while TCRdb's copy carries only in-frame clones and drops some. The table records hundreds of thousands of clones, roughly 84% of them present only once. The sample was PBMCs or T cells enriched from blood (not recorded which). These receptors came from a woman aged 25 to 39 who had recovered from COVID-19.

V and J are TRBV30 and TRBJ1-3; possibly TRBD1 for D (5 bases). Germline V lookup: CDR1 GTSNPN, CDR2 SVGIG (reference sequence). The CDR3 covers 15 residues. The germline V and J ends were trimmed by 1 base and 0 bases, with 10 bases remaining between them. The CDR3, as DNA: TGTGCCTGGAGTGGTGGGGCGATCTCTGGAAACACCATATATTTT. Its protein product is CAWSGGAISGNTIYF.

V and J are TRBV11-2 and TRBJ2-2; 10 bases line up with TRBD1. The length of the CDR3 is 18 residues. Trimming took 0 bases from V and 6 from J; bases not matched to a gene: 10. Germline V lookup: CDR1 SGHAT, CDR2 FQNNGV. The chain's CDR3 is CASSLDPPGTGVSGELFF. The CDR3 DNA reads TGTGCCAGCAGCTTAGACCCGCCCGGGACAGGGGTGTCCGGGGAGCTGTTTTTT.

The chain employs TRBV30 and TRBJ2-3; weak D call: TRBD2 (6 bases). Germline loops: CDR1 GTSNPN, CDR2 SVGIG (reference sequence). Trimming took off 4 bases at V and 2 bases at J, with 16 bases between the two ends. The CDR3 covers 15 residues. CDR3 in amino acids: CAWKIPGVLTDTQYF. In nucleotides, the CDR3 is TGTGCCTGGAAAATTCCGGGGGTACTCACAGATACGCAGTATTTT.

The J gene is TRBJ1-5, the V gene TRBV19, with 7 bases lining up with TRBD1. With V trimmed by 3 bases and J by 4 bases, 18 bases remained unmatched. The CDR3 loop spans 19 amino acids. Germline CDR1 and CDR2: LNHDA and SQIVND (reference sequence). In DNA form, the CDR3 reads TGTGCCAGTAGTATTTGGTGGGGCAGGGGGTTGCTCTCGAATCAGCCCCAGCATTTT. Its protein product is CASSIWWGRGLLSNQPQHF. The whole variable domain, filled in from reference TRBV19 and TRBJ1-5, reads DGGITQSPKYLFRKEGQNVTLSCEQNLNHDAMYWYRQDPGQGLRLIYYSQIVNDFQKGDIAEGYSVSREKKESFPLTVTSAQKNPTAFYLCASSIWWGRGLLSNQPQHFGDGTRLSIL.

The V gene is TRBV2, the J gene TRBJ1-2; TRBD1 agrees at 7 bases. The V gene's germline CDR1 is SNHLY and CDR2 FYNNEI. Trimming took 0 bases from V and 4 from J; bases not matched to a gene: 11. The CDR3 has 17 residues. This CDR3 reads CASSEAPGQLWAYGYTF. In DNA form, the CDR3 reads TGTGCCAGCAGTGAAGCCCCGGGACAGCTCTGGGCCTATGGCTACACCTTC.

This clone showed up just once. The gene calls are TRBV2 and TRBJ1-2, with a weak D call TRBD1 (5 bases). The CDR3 runs 14 residues. The germline V gene encodes CDR1 SNHLY and CDR2 FYNNEI. The V gene lost 4 bases and the J gene lost 4 bases, with 13 bases spanning the gap. CDR3 in amino acids: CASSGGGNGYGYTF. CDR3 in DNA: TGTGCCAGCAGTGGGGGGGGTAATGGCTATGGCTACACCTTC.

This chain connects TRBV5-5 to TRBJ1-1, with TRBD1 as a possible D gene (5 bases). Per the germline V gene, CDR1 is SGHKS and CDR2 is YYEKEE (reference sequence). The V end was cut by 7 bases, the J end by 4 bases, with 20 bases between. This CDR3 has 15 amino acids. The CDR3, as DNA: TGTGCCAGCGGACGGGGCGGGGCTGAAGGCACTGAAGCTTTCTTT. This sequence encodes CASGRGGAEGTEAFF.

The chain joins TRBV10-3 to TRBJ1-2; D gene unclear. Trimming pared 2 bases from V and 5 bases from J, leaving 15 bases between. The CDR3 runs to 15 residues. Germline values: CDR1 ENHRY, CDR2 SYGVKD. The CDR3 coding sequence is TGTGCCATCAGTGAGAATTTAGGACTGTTTTATGGCTACACCTTC. Translated: CAISENLGLFYGYTF.